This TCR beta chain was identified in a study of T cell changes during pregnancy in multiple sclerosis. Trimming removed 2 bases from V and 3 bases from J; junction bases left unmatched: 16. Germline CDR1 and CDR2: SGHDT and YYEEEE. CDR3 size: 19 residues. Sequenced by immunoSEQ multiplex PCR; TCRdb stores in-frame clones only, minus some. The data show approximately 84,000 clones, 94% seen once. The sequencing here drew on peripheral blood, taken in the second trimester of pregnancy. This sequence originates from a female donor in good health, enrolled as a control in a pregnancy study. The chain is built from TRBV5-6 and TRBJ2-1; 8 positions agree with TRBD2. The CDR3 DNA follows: TGTGCCAGCAGCTTTTTTAGCGGGACCAGGACCAATGGCTACAATGAGCAGTTCTTC. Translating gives CASSFFSGTRTNGYNEQFF.